Presented here are 3 T cell receptor beta chains from one specimen sequenced in a study of radiation and T cells in renal cell carcinoma. Indicated time point: blood 2 weeks post-SBRT. Described treatment: 15 Gy SBRT to primary tumor, nephrectomy 4 weeks later. Only in-frame clones appear in the TCRdb table, and some are missing; sequencing was by immunoSEQ multiplex PCR. The top ten clones hold over 6% of a sample with roughly 60,000 clones, around 80% of them seen once. The specimen was blood, collected from a patient whose treatment included radiotherapy and nephrectomy. These receptors all stem from a man aged 60 to 75 with renal cell carcinoma.

The J gene is TRBJ2-1, the V gene TRBV2; D might be TRBD2 (5 bases). This CDR3 comprises 11 residues. V was shortened by 7 bases and J by 4 bases, with 5 bases between the two germline ends. CDR1 is SNHLY and CDR2 is FYNNEI in the germline V gene. The CDR3 protein is CASTGYNEQFF. The CDR3 DNA sequence: TGTGCCAGCACGGGATACAATGAGCAGTTCTTC.

This clone was found once. The genes are TRBV11-2 and TRBJ2-2; tentatively, D is TRBD1 (8 bases). The V gene's germline CDR1 is SGHAT and CDR2 FQNNGV. The ends were cut back, 3 bases at V and 1 base at J, with 12 bases in the middle. This CDR3 has 16 amino acids. The CDR3 nucleotides read TGTGCCAGCAGCTTGGGAGGGACAGGGAACACCGGGGAGCTGTTTTTT. Residues: CASSLGGTGNTGELFF.

J is TRBJ2-5 and V is TRBV12-5, with D hard to call. Trimming left V 0 bases short and J 5 bases short, with 13 bases between. CDR1 is LGHNT and CDR2 is FRNRAP in the germline V gene. This CDR3 has 15 amino acids. As DNA, the CDR3 is TGTGCTAGTGGTTTGGTCGACCTCTTGACGGAGACCCAGTACTTC. Protein product: CASGLVDLLTETQYF.